The present T cell receptor beta chain was sequenced within a study of blood T cell repertoires in COVID-19. CDR3 length: 14 amino acids. Germline V gene data show CDR1 as SQVTM and CDR2 as ANQGSEA. Trimming removed 4 bases from V and 2 bases from J; junction bases left unmatched: 1. How the authors handled the data: Quantification of nucleated cells was approximated via reference gene primer amplification. The repertoire was sequenced with immunoSEQ multiplex PCR; TCRdb's copy has only in-frame clones and lacks some. V, J and clone size are taken as reported in that table, and D and trimming were inferred from the DNA itself. The sample lists a few hundred thousand clones; about 87% were seen once.

Sequencing was carried out using peripheral blood. This TCR was sampled from a woman aged 50 to 60 with COVID-19, enrolled during active disease. The chain links TRBV29-1 to TRBJ1-4; 10 positions agree with TRBD1. The CDR3 coding sequence is TGCAGCGTTGGGGACAGGGGCACTAATGAAAAACTGTTTTTT. Amino acid sequence: CSVGDRGTNEKLFF. The whole variable domain, remainder taken from reference TRBV29-1 and TRBJ1-4, is SAVISQKPSRDICQRGTSLTIQCQVDSQVTMMFWYRQQPGQSLTLIATANQGSEATYESGFVIDKFPISRPNLTFSTLTVSNMSPEDSSIYLCSVGDRGTNEKLFFGSGTQLSVL.